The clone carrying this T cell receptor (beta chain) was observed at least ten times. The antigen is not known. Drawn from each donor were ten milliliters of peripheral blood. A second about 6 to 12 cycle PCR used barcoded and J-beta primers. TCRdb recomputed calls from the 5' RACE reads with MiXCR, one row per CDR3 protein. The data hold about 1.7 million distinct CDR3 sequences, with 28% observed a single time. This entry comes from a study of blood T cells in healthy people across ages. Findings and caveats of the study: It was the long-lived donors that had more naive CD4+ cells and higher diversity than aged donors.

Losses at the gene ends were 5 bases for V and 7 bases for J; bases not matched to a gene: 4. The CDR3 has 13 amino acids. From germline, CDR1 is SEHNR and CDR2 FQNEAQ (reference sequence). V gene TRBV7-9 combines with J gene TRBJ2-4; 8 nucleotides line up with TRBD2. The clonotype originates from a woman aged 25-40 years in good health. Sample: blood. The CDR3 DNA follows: TGTGCCAGCAGCCTCCGGGGGGGGAACATTCAGTACTTC. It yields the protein CASSLRGGNIQYF.